Detailed here is one T cell receptor beta chain. The antigen is unknown. Distinct nucleotide sequences in the sample also encode this CDR3. The data originate from a study of cytomegalovirus exposure and HLA in healthy donors. Overall study findings and caveats: In a later analysis, an Asian-associated ancestry cluster reportedly showed fewer N-insertions than the roughly 700-donor mean.

60 Vbeta and 13 Jbeta primers were used in PCR. Sequenced by immunoSEQ multiplex PCR; TCRdb stores in-frame clones only, minus some. Of 200,000 to 250,000 clones in the sample, around 88% were seen once. Looked up from germline, CDR1 is SEHNR and CDR2 is FQNEAQ (reference sequence). The CDR3 covers 15 residues. With V trimmed by 5 bases and J by 4 bases, 2 bases remained unmatched. Input material: PBMCs. This sequence originates from a woman aged 18-30 years in good health and CMV-seronegative. J is TRBJ2-3 and V is TRBV7-9; 14 bases are a match to TRBD2. The CDR3 DNA sequence: TGTGCCAGCAGCCTGACTAGCGGGGGGGCAGATACGCAGTATTTT. This sequence encodes CASSLTSGGADTQYF.